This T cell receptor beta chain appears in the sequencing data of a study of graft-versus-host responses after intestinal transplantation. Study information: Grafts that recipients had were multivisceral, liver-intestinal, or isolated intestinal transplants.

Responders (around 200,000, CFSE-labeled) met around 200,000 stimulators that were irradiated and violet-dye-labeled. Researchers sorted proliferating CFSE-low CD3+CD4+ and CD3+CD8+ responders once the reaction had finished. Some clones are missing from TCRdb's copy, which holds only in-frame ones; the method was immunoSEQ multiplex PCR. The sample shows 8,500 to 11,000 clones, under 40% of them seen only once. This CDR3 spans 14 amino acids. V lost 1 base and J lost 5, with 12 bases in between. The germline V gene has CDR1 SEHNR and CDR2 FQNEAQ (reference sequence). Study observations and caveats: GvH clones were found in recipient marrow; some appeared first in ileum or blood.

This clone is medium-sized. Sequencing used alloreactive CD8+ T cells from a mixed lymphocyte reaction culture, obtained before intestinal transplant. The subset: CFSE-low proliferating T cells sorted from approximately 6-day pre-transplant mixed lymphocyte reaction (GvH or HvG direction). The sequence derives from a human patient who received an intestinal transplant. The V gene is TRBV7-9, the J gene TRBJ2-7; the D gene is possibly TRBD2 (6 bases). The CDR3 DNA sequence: TGTGCCAGCAGCTTAGGGGACTTGGGCCACGAGCAGTACTTC. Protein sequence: CASSLGDLGHEQYF.